Given below is one T cell receptor beta chain in context. Its antigen is unidentified. V lost 4 bases to trimming and J lost 4 bases; unmatched junction nucleotides: 5. This CDR3 has 15 residues. Per the germline V gene, CDR1 is SGHRS and CDR2 is YFSETQ. DNA at about 0.2 ug, 25,000 to 35,000 T cell genomes, went into sorted-subset replicate PCRs. The table came from immunoSEQ multiplex PCR; TCRdb's copy has only in-frame clones and leaves some out. The data hold approximately 2,000,000 clones, with about 90% observed a single time. These data originate in a study of shared clonotypes between healthy human individuals. Regarding the study as a whole: Of the naive CD4 clonotypes, roughly 5% were shared across a few donors.

Material: naive CD4+ T cells from PBMCs. Subset specified: CD45RA+ positively selected. This TCR was recovered from a man between 18 and 29 years old in good health. Some clones in this sample may be carry-over from other donors' samples. V and J are TRBV5-1 and TRBJ2-3; 11 bases are shared with TRBD2. In nucleotides, the CDR3 is TGCGCCAGCAGCATCGTAGCGGGAGGGCCAGATACGCAGTATTTT. The encoded protein is CASSIVAGGPDTQYF.